This T cell receptor (beta chain) was sequenced in a study of beta chain features in type 1 diabetes. General study results and limits: More deletions and fewer insertions at VDJ junctions were found in patients with type 1 diabetes. For Type 1 diabetes patients, all four CD4+ subsets carried TCRB CDR3s that were moderately but significantly shorter.

The ends were cut back, 5 bases at V and 0 bases at J, with 11 bases in the middle. The CDR3 consists of 15 residues. The V gene's germline CDR1 is SGHVS and CDR2 FQNEAQ. Sequenced material consisted of expressed TCRB transcripts (all of the isolated RNA was reverse transcribed). Libraries were prepared by immunoSEQ multiplex PCR; TCRdb keeps only in-frame clonotypes and omits some of them. This sample has about 320,000 clones, with around 15% found just once. Every participating donor gave one draw, a heparinised blood sample averaging about 120 mL. Stem cell-like memory, regulatory, central memory and naive CD4+ cells were sorted via CD45RO/CCR7/CD25/CD127/CD95/CD27. This clone was counted between two and nine times. The antigen is undetermined.

Specimen: central memory CD4+ T cells from blood. V usage is TRBV7-8 and J usage is TRBJ2-1; D gene unclear. The TCR sequence derives from a young man in good health. CDR3 residues: CASSQTGNSYNEQFF. The CDR3 DNA sequence: TGTGCCAGCAGCCAGACCGGAAACTCCTACAATGAGCAGTTCTTC.